This TCR beta chain was recovered during a study of neoadjuvant anti-PD-1 for oral cavity cancer. Study-wide findings and caveats: After neoadjuvant nivolumab, PBMC T cell clonality was significantly higher in non-responders than responders. Treg/Th17 ratio rose with pretreatment blood and fell with post-treatment tumor TCRbeta clonality.

TCRdb's copy holds only in-frame clones and misses some; the assay was immunoSEQ multiplex PCR. The sample lists approximately 15,000 clones, 72% seen once, with roughly 2.7% in the top ten. These newly diagnosed stage II-IVA oral cavity squamous cell carcinoma patients had no prior systemic or radiation treatment. The length of the CDR3 is 14 residues. Trimming removed 11 bases from V and 6 bases from J; junction bases left unmatched: 14. Per germline, CDR1 ENHRY and CDR2 SYGVKD. Points on this clone: Its antigen is still unknown.

The material was PBMCs, obtained before nivolumab (anti-PD-1) treatment. The J gene is TRBJ2-3, the V gene TRBV10-3; 7 nucleotides match TRBD1. This clonotype was sampled from a person aged 35-79 years with oral cavity squamous cell carcinoma. The CDR3 is CAVTGRSLADTQYF. The CDR3 DNA sequence: TGTGCCGTGACAGGGCGGTCGCTGGCTGATACGCAGTATTTT.